The source of this T cell receptor (beta chain) is a study of T cells in tuberculosis. Study-level background: Blood was taken before or within 7 days of anti-tuberculosis therapy.

Noted time point: new active TB diagnosis, blood taken before or within 7 days of starting treatment. V was clipped by 0 bases and J by 4 bases; unmatched bases: 8. Germline CDR1 and CDR2: SGDLS and YYNGEE. The CDR3 sequence is 16 residues long. Profiling relied on immunoSEQ multiplex PCR, and the TCRdb table lists in-frame clones only, not all of them. The table has 30,000 to 40,000 clones, approximately 94% seen once. As concerns this clone: What it recognizes is unknown.

General study results and limits: Active tuberculosis patients had shorter CDR3-alpha; the beta difference was nonsignificant. Smaller distances to GMM-specific TCRs suggested their expansion in active tuberculosis. Using the GMM-specific repertoire gave about 87% accuracy versus around 70% with motifs.

The clonotype originates from an adult with tuberculosis. The genes are TRBV9 and TRBJ1-2; the match to TRBD1 covers 8 bases. The sequences come from PBMCs, collected at tuberculosis diagnosis. CDR3 DNA: TGTGCCAGCAGCGTAGCAGTAGGACAGGGAGGCTATGGCTACACCTTC. Residues: CASSVAVGQGGYGYTF.